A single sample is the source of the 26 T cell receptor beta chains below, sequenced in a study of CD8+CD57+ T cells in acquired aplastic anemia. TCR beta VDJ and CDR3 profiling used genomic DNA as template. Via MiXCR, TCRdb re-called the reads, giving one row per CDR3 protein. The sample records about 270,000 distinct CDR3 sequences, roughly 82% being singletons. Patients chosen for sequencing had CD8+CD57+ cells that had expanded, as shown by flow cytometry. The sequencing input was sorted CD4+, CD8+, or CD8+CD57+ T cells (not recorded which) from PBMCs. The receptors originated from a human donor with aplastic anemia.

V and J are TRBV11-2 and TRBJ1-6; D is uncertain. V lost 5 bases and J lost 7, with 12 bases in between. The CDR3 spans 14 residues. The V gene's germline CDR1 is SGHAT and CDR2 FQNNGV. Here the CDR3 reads CASSPQFGNSPLHF. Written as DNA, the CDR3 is TGTGCCAGCAGCCCCCAATTCGGGAATTCACCCCTCCACTTT.

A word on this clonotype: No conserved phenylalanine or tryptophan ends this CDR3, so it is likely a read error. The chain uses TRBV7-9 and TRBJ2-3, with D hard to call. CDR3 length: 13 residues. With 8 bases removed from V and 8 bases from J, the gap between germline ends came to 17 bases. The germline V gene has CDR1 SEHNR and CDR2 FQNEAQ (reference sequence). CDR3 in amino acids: CASSSHPTATQYL. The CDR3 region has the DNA TGTGCCAGCTCCTCCCACCCCACGGCTACGCAGTATTTA.

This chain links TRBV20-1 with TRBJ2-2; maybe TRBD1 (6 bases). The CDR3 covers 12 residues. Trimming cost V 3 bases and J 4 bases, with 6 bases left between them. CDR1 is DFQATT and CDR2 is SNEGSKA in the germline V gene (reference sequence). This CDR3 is CSASRGTGELFF. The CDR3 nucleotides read TGCAGTGCTAGCAGGGGCACCGGGGAGCTGTTTTTT.

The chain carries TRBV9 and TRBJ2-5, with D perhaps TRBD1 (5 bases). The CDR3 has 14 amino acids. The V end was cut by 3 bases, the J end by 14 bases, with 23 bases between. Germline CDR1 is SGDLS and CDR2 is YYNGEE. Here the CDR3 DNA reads TGTGCCAGCAGCGGGGGCAGGGAACAATGGGAAAAATACTTC. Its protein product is CASSGGREQWEKYF.

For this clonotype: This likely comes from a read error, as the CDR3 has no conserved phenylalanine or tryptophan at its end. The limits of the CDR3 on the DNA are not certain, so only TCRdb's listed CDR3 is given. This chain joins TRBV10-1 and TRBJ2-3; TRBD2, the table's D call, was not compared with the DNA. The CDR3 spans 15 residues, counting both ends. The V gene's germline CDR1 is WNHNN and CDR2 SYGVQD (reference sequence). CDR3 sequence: CASLKGLALHRYAVV.

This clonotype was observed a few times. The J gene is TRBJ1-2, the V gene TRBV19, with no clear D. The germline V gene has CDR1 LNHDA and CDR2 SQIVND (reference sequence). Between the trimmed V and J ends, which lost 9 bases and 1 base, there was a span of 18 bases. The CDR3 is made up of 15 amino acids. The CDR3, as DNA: TGTGCCAGCAAACGAGACCGCGCCAATAACTATGGCTACACCTTC. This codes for CASKRDRANNYGYTF.

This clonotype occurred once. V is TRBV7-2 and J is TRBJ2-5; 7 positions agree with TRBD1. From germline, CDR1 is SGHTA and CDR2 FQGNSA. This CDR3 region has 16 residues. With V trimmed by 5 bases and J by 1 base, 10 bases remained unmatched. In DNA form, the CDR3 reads TGTGCCAGCAGCGCCTCCAGGGGGACGGTCCAAGAGACCCAGTACTTC. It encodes CASSASRGTVQETQYF.

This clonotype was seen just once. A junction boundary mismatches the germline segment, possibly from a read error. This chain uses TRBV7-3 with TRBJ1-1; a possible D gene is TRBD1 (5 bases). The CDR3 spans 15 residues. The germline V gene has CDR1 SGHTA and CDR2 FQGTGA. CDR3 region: CASSIQAKAIEQAFF. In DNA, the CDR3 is TGTGCCAGCTCAATACAGGCCAAAGCGATTGAACAAGCATTCTTT.

CDR3 in DNA: TGTGCCAGCAGCTTATCGAGAGGTGATACGCAGTATTTT. Encoded protein: CASSLSRGDTQYF. The rearrangement links TRBV11-1 to TRBJ2-3; D unclear. Germline V gene lookup returns CDR1 SGHAT and CDR2 FQDESV (reference sequence). Trimming removed 2 bases at V and 6 bases at J, with 9 bases between. CDR3 length equals 13 residues.

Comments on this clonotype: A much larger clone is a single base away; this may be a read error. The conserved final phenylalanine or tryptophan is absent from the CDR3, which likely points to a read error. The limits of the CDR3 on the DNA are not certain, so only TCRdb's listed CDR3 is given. CDR3: CASSEAGGADTQY. The rearrangement joins TRBV7-8 to TRBJ2-3; the table's D call of TRBD2 was not tested on the DNA. Germline V gene sequence: CDR1 SGHVS, CDR2 FQNEAQ. The CDR3 numbers 13 amino acids, ends counted.

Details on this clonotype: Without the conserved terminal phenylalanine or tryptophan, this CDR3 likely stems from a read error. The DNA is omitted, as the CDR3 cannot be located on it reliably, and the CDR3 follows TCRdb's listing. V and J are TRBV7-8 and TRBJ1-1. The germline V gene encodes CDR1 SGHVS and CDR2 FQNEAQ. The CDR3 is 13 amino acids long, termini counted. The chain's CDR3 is CASSLTGGTDAQY.

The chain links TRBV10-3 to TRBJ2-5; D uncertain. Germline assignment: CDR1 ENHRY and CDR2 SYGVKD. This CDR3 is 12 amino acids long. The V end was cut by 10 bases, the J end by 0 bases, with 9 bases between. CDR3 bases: TGTGCCACCGCTCCCTACCAAGAGACCCAGTACTTC. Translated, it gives CATAPYQETQYF.

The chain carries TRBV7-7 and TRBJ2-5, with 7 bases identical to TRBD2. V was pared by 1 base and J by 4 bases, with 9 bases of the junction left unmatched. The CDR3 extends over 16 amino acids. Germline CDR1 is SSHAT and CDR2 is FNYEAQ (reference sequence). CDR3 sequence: CASSLVPAGSGETQYF. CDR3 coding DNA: TGTGCCAGCAGCTTAGTTCCAGCGGGGTCCGGAGAGACCCAGTACTTC. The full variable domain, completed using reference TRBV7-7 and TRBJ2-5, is GAGVSQSPRYKVTKRGQDVTLRCDPISSHATLYWYQQALGQGPEFLTYFNYEAQPDKSGLPSDRFSAERPEGSISTLTIQRTEQRDSAMYRCASSLVPAGSGETQYFGPGTRLLVL.

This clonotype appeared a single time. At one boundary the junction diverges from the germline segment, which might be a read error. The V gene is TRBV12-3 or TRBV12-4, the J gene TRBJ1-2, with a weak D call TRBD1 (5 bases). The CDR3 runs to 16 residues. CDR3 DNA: TGTGCCAGCAGTTTAGGTCAAGGCAGGGTTAACCATGGCTACACCTTC. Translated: CASSLGQGRVNHGYTF.

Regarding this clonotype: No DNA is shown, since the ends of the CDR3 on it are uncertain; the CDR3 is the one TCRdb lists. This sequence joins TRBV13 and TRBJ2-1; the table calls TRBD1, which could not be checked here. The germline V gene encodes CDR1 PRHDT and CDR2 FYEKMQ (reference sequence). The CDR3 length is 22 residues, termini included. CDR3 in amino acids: CASSLYICSARGGGSSYNEQFF.

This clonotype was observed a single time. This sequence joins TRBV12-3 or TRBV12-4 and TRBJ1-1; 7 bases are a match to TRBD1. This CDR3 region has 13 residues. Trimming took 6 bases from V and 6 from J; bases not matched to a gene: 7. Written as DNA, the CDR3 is TGTGCCAGCAGGCCCGACAGGGAGGCTGAAGCTTTCTTT. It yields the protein CASRPDREAEAFF.

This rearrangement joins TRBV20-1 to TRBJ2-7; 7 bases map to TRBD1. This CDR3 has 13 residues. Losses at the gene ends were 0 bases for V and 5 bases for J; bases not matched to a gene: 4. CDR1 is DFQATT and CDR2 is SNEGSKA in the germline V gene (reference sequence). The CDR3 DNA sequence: TGCAGTGCTAGAGACAGGGGGACCCACGAGCAGTACTTC. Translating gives CSARDRGTHEQYF.

CDR3 DNA sequence: TGTGCCAGCAGCCCAGAACAAGGGCGGAACACCGGGGCGTTCTTT. Translation gives CASSPEQGRNTGAFF. This rearrangement joins TRBV7-9 to TRBJ1-1; D possibly corresponds to TRBD1 (5 bases). The CDR3 is 15 amino acids. The V and J ends lost 5 bases and 14 bases respectively, with 27 bases between them. Germline loops: CDR1 SEHNR, CDR2 FQNEAQ (reference sequence). The full variable domain, completed using reference TRBV7-9 and TRBJ1-1, is DTGVSQNPRHKITKRGQNVTFRCDPISEHNRLYWYRQTLGQGPEFLTYFQNEAQLEKSRLLSDRFSAERPKGSFSTLEIQRTEQGDSAMYLCASSPEQGRNTGAFFGQGTRLTVV.

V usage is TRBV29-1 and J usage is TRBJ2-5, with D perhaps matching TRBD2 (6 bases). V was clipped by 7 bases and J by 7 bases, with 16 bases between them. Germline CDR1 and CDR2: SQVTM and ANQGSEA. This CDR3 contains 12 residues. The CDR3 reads CSAQGLGGTQYF. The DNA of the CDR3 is TGCAGCGCCCAGGGCCTCGGGGGGACCCAGTACTTC.

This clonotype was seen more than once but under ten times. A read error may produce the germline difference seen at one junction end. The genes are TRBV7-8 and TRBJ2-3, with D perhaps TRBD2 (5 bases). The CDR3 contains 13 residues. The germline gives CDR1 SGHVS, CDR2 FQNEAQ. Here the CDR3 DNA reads TGTGCCAGCAGCTTAGCTGGAGGTCCCGCGCCGCATTTT. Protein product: CASSLAGGPAPHF.

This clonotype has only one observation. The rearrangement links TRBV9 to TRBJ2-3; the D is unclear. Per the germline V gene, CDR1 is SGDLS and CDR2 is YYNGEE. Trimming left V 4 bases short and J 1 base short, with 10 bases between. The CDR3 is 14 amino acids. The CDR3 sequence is CASSPARGTDTQYF. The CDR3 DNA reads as TGTGCCAGCAGCCCCGCGCGAGGCACAGATACGCAGTATTTT.

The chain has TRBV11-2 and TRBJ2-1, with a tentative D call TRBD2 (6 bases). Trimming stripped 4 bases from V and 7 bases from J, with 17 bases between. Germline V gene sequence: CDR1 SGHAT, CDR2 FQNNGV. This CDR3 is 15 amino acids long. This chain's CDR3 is CASSWGGGWGNEQFF. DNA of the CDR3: TGTGCCAGCAGCTGGGGTGGAGGGTGGGGGAATGAGCAGTTCTTC.

The CDR3 region is CASSTGPMTYEQYF. In DNA, the CDR3 is TGTGCCAGTTCAACAGGGCCGATGACCTACGAGCAGTACTTC. This sequence joins TRBV19 and TRBJ2-7, with D possibly TRBD1 on 6 matching bases. The V end was cut by 8 bases, the J end by 2 bases, with 16 bases between. CDR1 is LNHDA, CDR2 SQIVND, per germline (reference sequence). The CDR3 runs to 14 residues.

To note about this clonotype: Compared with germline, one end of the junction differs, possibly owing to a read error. The CDR3 sequence is CASSFTTRDEQFF. CDR3 DNA: TGCGCCAGCAGCTTTACTACCCGGGATGAGCAGTTCTTC. This chain joins TRBV5-4 and TRBJ2-1; no clear D gene. Germline CDR1 reads SGHNT; CDR2 reads YYREEE (reference sequence). This CDR3 has 13 amino acids.

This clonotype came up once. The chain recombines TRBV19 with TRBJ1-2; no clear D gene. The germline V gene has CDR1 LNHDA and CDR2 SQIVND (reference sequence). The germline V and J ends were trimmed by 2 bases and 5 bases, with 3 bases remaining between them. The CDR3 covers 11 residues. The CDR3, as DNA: TGTGCCAGTAGTATAAAATATGGCTACACCTTC. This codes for CASSIKYGYTF.

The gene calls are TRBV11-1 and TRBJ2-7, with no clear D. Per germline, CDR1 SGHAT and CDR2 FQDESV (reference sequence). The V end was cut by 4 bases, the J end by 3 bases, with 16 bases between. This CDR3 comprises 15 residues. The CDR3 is CASSSADSRGYEQYV. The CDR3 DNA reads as TGTGCCAGCAGCTCCGCAGACTCGCGCGGCTACGAGCAGTACGTC.